This entry concerns a single T cell receptor beta chain. With 5 bases clipped from V and 3 bases from J, the junction kept 4 bases outside the gene matches. This CDR3 comprises 14 residues. CDR1 is MNHEY and CDR2 is SMNVEV in the germline V gene (reference sequence). This sample is drawn from a study of blood T cell repertoires in COVID-19. At the level of the study: COVID-19 samples, acute and convalescent, were from the United States, Italy and Spain. PBMCs, B-cell-depleted T cells, or T cells provided the cDNA or gDNA that made up the material.

Original processing notes: Using reference gene primer amplification, nucleated cell counts were estimated. Sequencing used immunoSEQ multiplex PCR; TCRdb keeps in-frame clones, though not all of them. That table gives V, J and clone size, and the DNA gave D and trimming. Found here are 110,000 or so clones, about 89% of them singletons; the top ten hold about 19%. V is TRBV27 and J is TRBJ2-1; 7 bases match TRBD1. The receptor's source is a human donor with acute or convalescent COVID-19. The donor label of this sample is uncertain. The sample was peripheral blood. CDR3 nucleotides: TGTGCCAGCAGTAAACAGGGGAGCTACAATGAGCAGTTCTTC. It encodes CASSKQGSYNEQFF.